This note documents a single T cell receptor beta chain sequence. What it recognizes is unknown. Unique molecular identifiers were present on cDNA, and template switching added a universal primer site. TCRdb redid the calling of the 5' RACE reads with MiXCR, one entry per CDR3 protein. This sample yields about 240,000 distinct CDR3 sequences, of which over 9.5% are seen a single time; roughly 4% belongs to the top ten. The data are from a study of identical twins. The study, taken as a whole, reports: High-abundance cord blood beta clonotypes had fewer insertions; memory repertoires showed none. For out-of-frame alpha sequences shared by twins, low generation probability was in excess.

V lost 6 bases, J lost 2 bases, and 10 bases stayed unmatched. CDR1 and CDR2 from the germline V gene are MNHNS and SASEGT. This CDR3 spans 17 amino acids. The same specimen was also included in a second study, on yellow fever vaccine responses in identical twins. That paper states: Twin vaccine T cell responses reportedly seemed partly convergent, partly personalized.

V usage is TRBV6-1 and J usage is TRBJ2-5; 12 bases fit TRBD2. Sequenced: memory (CD45RO+) T cells sorted from blood. The sequence was collected from a young woman in good health. CDR3 loop: CASRPSGGESVQETQYF. CDR3 in DNA: TGTGCCAGCAGGCCTAGCGGGGGGGAGTCTGTACAAGAGACCCAGTACTTC.